The 15 T cell receptor beta chains given below trace back to one sample, sequenced in a study of cytomegalovirus exposure and HLA in healthy donors. Sequenced by immunoSEQ multiplex PCR; TCRdb stores in-frame clones only, minus some. This table holds some 150,000 clones, 85% to 95% found once. Sequencing was carried out using PBMCs. Every receptor here comes from a man younger than 35 in good health and CMV-seropositive.

The chain links TRBV18 to TRBJ1-1; D is uncertain. The V end was cut by 2 bases, the J end by 8 bases, with 9 bases between. The germline gives CDR1 KGHSH, CDR2 LQKENI. The CDR3 runs to 12 residues. CDR3 residues: CASSPGRREAFF. The DNA of the CDR3 is TGTGCCAGCTCACCAGGTCGGAGGGAAGCTTTCTTT.

This clone was seen a handful of times. The chain combines TRBV5-4 with TRBJ2-3; 7 bases agree with TRBD2. Germline V gene data show CDR1 as SGHNT and CDR2 as YYREEE (reference sequence). This CDR3 contains 15 residues. After removal of 3 bases from V and 5 bases from J, the junction contained 9 bases not matched to a gene. CDR3 region: CASSSGGSAGDTQYF. Written as DNA, the CDR3 is TGTGCCAGCAGCTCGGGGGGTAGCGCGGGAGATACGCAGTATTTT.

This chain joins TRBV27 and TRBJ2-3; 12 bases are shared with TRBD2. This CDR3 has 17 amino acids. Germline lookup yields CDR1 MNHEY and CDR2 SMNVEV (reference sequence). The ends lost 7 bases at V and 5 bases at J; junction bases unmatched: 13. The CDR3 DNA reads as TGTGCCAGCATGCTAGCGGGAGGGCCGGCAGCGGGAGATACGCAGTATTTT. Amino acid sequence: CASMLAGGPAAGDTQYF.

The chain is built from TRBV29-1 and TRBJ2-3, with 7 positions matching TRBD2. From germline, CDR1 is SQVTM and CDR2 ANQGSEA. The CDR3 is made up of 16 amino acids. Trimming at V came to 7 bases and at J to 0 bases, leaving 13 bases not matched to a gene. The CDR3 sequence is CSALGRGGPSTDTQYF. The CDR3 nucleotides are TGCAGCGCCCTGGGACGGGGAGGGCCTAGCACAGATACGCAGTATTTT.

V is TRBV9 and J is TRBJ1-5, with D possibly matching TRBD1 (5 bases). Germline CDR1 reads SGDLS; CDR2 reads YYNGEE. There are 16 residues in the CDR3. V lost 0 bases and J lost 3, with 13 bases in between. For the CDR3, the DNA is TGTGCCAGCAGCGTAGGTTCGGGGGACCTCAATCAGCCCCAGCATTTT. Amino acid sequence: CASSVGSGDLNQPQHF.

The rearrangement links TRBV5-4 to TRBJ2-3, with 8 bases fitting TRBD1. Germline V lookup: CDR1 SGHNT, CDR2 YYREEE (reference sequence). This CDR3 has 17 residues. V lost 2 bases, J lost 1 base, and 9 bases stayed unmatched. The CDR3 nucleotides read TGTGCCAGCAGCTTTATCCAGGGGGCTCTTCGCACAGATACGCAGTATTTT. It is translated as CASSFIQGALRTDTQYF.

The chain combines TRBV4-1 with TRBJ2-5; TRBD1 aligns across 9 bases. The V and J ends lost 5 bases and 2 bases, in that order; junction bases with no gene match: 6. The CDR3 is 15 amino acids. Germline CDR1 is MGHRA and CDR2 is YSYEKL. This CDR3 reads CASSALGQGQETQYF. The CDR3 bases are TGCGCCAGCAGCGCCCTGGGACAGGGACAAGAGACCCAGTACTTC.

The chain links TRBV28 to TRBJ2-7; 12 bases agree with TRBD1. The ends lost 4 bases at V and 4 bases at J; junction bases unmatched: 5. The CDR3 sequence is 15 residues long. Looked up from germline, CDR1 is MDHEN and CDR2 is SYDVKM. CDR3 region: CASSSQGQGAYEQYF. CDR3 sequence (DNA): TGTGCCAGCAGTTCTCAGGGACAGGGGGCGTACGAGCAGTACTTC.

The count of this clone is one. The chain combines TRBV10-3 with TRBJ1-5, with D possibly being TRBD1 (5 bases). The CDR3 runs to 13 residues. V lost 6 bases and J 7 bases, leaving 13 bases between the germline ends. In germline, CDR1 is ENHRY, CDR2 SYGVKD. CDR3 sequence: CAISPGSGQPQHF. The CDR3, as DNA: TGTGCCATCAGCCCAGGGTCAGGGCAGCCCCAGCATTTT.

The V gene is TRBV5-1, the J gene TRBJ2-7; 8 bases align to TRBD1. The V and J ends lost 1 base and 7 bases, in that order; junction bases with no gene match: 4. Germline V CDR1 and CDR2: SGHRS, YFSETQ. The CDR3 runs 13 residues. The CDR3 sequence is CASSLSGGREQYF. The CDR3 DNA is TGCGCCAGCAGCTTGTCAGGGGGCAGAGAGCAGTACTTC.

The CDR3 loop reads CASSLSGSASEQYF. The CDR3 DNA is TGCGCCAGCAGCCTAAGCGGGAGCGCCTCCGAGCAGTACTTC. V usage is TRBV4-1 and J usage is TRBJ2-7; 8 bases map to TRBD2. Per germline, CDR1 MGHRA and CDR2 YSYEKL. The CDR3 consists of 14 residues. With 4 bases clipped from V and 6 bases from J, the junction kept 8 bases outside the gene matches.

The rearrangement uses TRBV13 and TRBJ1-3; D unclear. Trimming cost V 4 bases and J 0 bases, with 13 bases left between them. CDR1 and CDR2 from the germline V gene are PRHDT and FYEKMQ (reference sequence). The CDR3 totals 16 residues. For the CDR3, the DNA is TGTGCCAGCAGCTATGACGGAGAGTTCTCTGGAAACACCATATATTTT. Translation: CASSYDGEFSGNTIYF.

This chain joins TRBV27 and TRBJ1-5; D not resolved. V was pared by 2 bases and J by 14 bases, with 16 bases between. The germline V gene has CDR1 MNHEY and CDR2 SMNVEV (reference sequence). The CDR3 contains 13 residues. The CDR3 nucleotides are TGTGCCAGCAGTTTAGGAGAGGGCGGAATAAAGCATTTT. This translates into CASSLGEGGIKHF.

The CDR3 nucleotides are TGTGCCAGCAGCAAGACGGGTAGTCAGCTTACTAACTATGGCTACACCTTC. Translating it yields CASSKTGSQLTNYGYTF. The chain links TRBV7-8 to TRBJ1-2; D call uncertain. The germline gives CDR1 SGHVS, CDR2 FQNEAQ. V was clipped by 5 bases and J by 0 bases, with 19 bases between them. This CDR3 spans 17 amino acids.

This sequence joins TRBV19 and TRBJ2-7; 11 nucleotides align to TRBD1. Unmatched junction bases numbered 3, after V lost 2 bases and J lost 3 bases. In germline, CDR1 is LNHDA, CDR2 SQIVND (reference sequence). This CDR3 has 15 residues. The CDR3 protein is CASSIRTGGGYEQYF. CDR3 bases: TGTGCCAGTAGTATAAGGACAGGGGGCGGCTACGAGCAGTACTTC.